A selection of T cell receptor beta chains follows, all from one sample in a study of shared T cell receptors in the human thymus. The table came from immunoSEQ multiplex PCR; TCRdb's copy has only in-frame clones and leaves some out. The repertoire holds about 660,000 clones, with over 75% as singletons. This same sample was also taken into another study, of human thymus T cells.

Sequencing used thymocytes. The receptors derive from a boy younger than two with a congenital heart defect. Both conserved end residues are part of each CDR3. A D gene is named only where the DNA matches it firmly. Rows may omit the clone size; those that give it use once, few, many or a size class.

d_call: NA
clone_size: NA
j_call: TRBJ2-4
v_call: TRBV5-1
cdr3_aa: CASSLHQPQEIQYF
cdr3_nt: TGCGCCAGCAGCCTACACCAACCACAGGAAATTCAGTACTTC

d_call: TRBD2
clone_size: NA
j_call: TRBJ2-7
v_call: TRBV7-3
cdr3_aa: CASSLGGFYEQYF
cdr3_nt: TGTGCCAGCAGCTTGGGGGGGTTCTACGAGCAGTACTTC

d_call: TRBD2
clone_size: NA
j_call: TRBJ2-5
v_call: TRBV25-1
cdr3_aa: CASSEYWTSGRVETQYF
cdr3_nt: TGTGCCAGCAGTGAATATTGGACTAGCGGGAGGGTGGAGACCCAGTACTTC

d_call: TRBD1
clone_size: NA
j_call: TRBJ1-5
v_call: TRBV15
cdr3_aa: CATSRDLGQGSNQPQHF
cdr3_nt: TGTGCCACCAGCAGAGATTTGGGACAGGGTTCAAATCAGCCCCAGCATTTT

d_call: NA
clone_size: NA
j_call: TRBJ2-2
v_call: TRBV11-2
cdr3_aa: CASSLDSGNTGELFF
cdr3_nt: TGTGCCAGCAGCTTAGATAGCGGAAACACCGGGGAGCTGTTTTTT

d_call: TRBD1
clone_size: NA
j_call: TRBJ1-3
v_call: TRBV11-3
cdr3_aa: CASSYAGQSSGNTIYF
cdr3_nt: TGTGCCAGCAGTTACGCGGGACAGAGCTCTGGAAACACCATATATTTT

d_call: TRBD1
clone_size: once
j_call: TRBJ2-5
v_call: TRBV5-1
cdr3_aa: CASSFNRGRDHQETQYF
cdr3_nt: TGCGCCAGCAGCTTCAACAGGGGCCGGGACCACCAAGAGACCCAGTACTTC

d_call: NA
clone_size: NA
j_call: TRBJ2-1
v_call: TRBV18
cdr3_aa: CASSNWGGLAYNEQFF
cdr3_nt: TGTGCCAGCTCAAATTGGGGGGGGCTAGCCTACAATGAGCAGTTCTTC

d_call: NA
clone_size: NA
j_call: TRBJ2-1
v_call: TRBV27
cdr3_aa: CASSCSGSYNEQFF
cdr3_nt: TGTGCCAGCAGTTGTAGCGGCTCCTACAATGAGCAGTTCTTC

d_call: TRBD2
clone_size: NA
j_call: TRBJ2-1
v_call: TRBV4-1
cdr3_aa: CASSHQLAGQEQFF
cdr3_nt: TGCGCCAGCAGCCACCAACTAGCGGGACAAGAGCAGTTCTTC